The entry that follows covers one T cell receptor (beta chain) sequence. TCRdb keeps only in-frame clones here, not all; method: immunoSEQ multiplex PCR. There are 65,000 to 100,000 clones in the sample; about 85% occur only once, and roughly 3.4% lies in the top ten. Trimming took 0 bases from V and 5 from J; bases not matched to a gene: 6. The CDR3 is made up of 17 amino acids. Germline V gives CDR1 SGHRS, CDR2 YFSETQ. These data belong to a study of OX40 agonist ivuxolimab in advanced cancers. In the study overall: In this cohort, patients received ivuxolimab, an agonistic anti-OX40 (CD134) antibody. Patients enrolled in dose escalation were diagnosed with hepatocellular carcinoma, melanoma, renal cell or head and neck cancer. Of the patients, three showed partial responses, one with hepatocellular carcinoma and two with cutaneous melanoma. Checkpoint inhibitors had been given previously to about 40% of patients.

Specimen: CD4+ or CD8+ T cells sorted from blood, collected in a trial of the OX40 agonist ivuxolimab. V is TRBV5-1 and J is TRBJ2-1; 12 bases align to TRBD2. The receptor was derived from an adult with an advanced solid tumor such as melanoma, head and neck, liver or kidney cancer. CDR3 region: CASSLVGASGRDNEQFF. The CDR3 DNA reads TGCGCCAGCAGCTTGGTGGGGGCTAGCGGGAGGGACAATGAGCAGTTCTTC.